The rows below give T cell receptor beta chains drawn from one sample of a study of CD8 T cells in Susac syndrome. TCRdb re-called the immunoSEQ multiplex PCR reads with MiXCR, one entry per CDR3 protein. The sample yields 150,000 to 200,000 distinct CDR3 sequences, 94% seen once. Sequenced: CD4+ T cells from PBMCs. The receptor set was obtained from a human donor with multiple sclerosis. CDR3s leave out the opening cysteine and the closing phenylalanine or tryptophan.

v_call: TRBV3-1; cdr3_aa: ASSQRAVSYGYT
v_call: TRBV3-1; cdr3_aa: ASSTGDREKLF
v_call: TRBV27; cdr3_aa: ALKGTLYNEQF
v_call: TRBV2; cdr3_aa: ASSRGSGNSYEQY
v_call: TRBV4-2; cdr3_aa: ASSQDLTGARANEAF
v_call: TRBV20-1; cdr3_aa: SARNREETQY
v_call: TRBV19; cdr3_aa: ASSTVGDWTAHGYT
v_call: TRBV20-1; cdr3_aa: SARAGSADTQY
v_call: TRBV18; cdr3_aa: ASSPSTGSDTQY
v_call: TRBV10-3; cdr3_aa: AIKAGNDQPQH
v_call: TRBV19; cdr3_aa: ASSIVETGHHEQF
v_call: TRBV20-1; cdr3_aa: SAPTAGYEEETQY
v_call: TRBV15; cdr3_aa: ATSRSWQGQY
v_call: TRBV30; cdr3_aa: ACEGTSGSYEQY
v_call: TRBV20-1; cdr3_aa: SATSGIYQETQY
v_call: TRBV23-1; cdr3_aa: ASSRTSVLT
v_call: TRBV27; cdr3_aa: ASSRAGTSNQPQH
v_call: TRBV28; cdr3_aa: ASSLRRGLGANVLT
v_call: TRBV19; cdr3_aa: ASSPLAGAAGEQY
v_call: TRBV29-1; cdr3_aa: SAQGDRGTLSYNEQF
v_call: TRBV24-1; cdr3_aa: ATRDRSPIEQY
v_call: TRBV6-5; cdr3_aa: ASSYSTGGEQY
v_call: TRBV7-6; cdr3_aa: ASSLAGQNTDTQY
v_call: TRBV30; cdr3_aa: AWTPSGTGGEKLF
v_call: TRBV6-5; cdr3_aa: ASRRQTAAETQY
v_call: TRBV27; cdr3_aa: ASSSPLAGGPNYEQY
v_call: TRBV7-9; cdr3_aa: ASSSPGTIAGGSQDTQY
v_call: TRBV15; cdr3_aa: ATQAGPYSNQPQH
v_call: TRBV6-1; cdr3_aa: ASNSDSMETQY
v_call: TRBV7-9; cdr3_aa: ASSLGPGFNQPQH
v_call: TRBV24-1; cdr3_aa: ATSLPLAGGSNEQF
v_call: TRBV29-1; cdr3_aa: SARPGTGQKTQY
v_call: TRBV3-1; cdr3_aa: ASSRGDQVSFGETQY
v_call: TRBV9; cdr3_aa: ASSSKRESIEQY
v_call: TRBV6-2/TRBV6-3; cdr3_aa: ASRPDPAGYT
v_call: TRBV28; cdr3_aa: ASSRPTQVYGYT
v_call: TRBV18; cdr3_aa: ASAALFSESYEQY
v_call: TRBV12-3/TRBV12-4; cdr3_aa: ASSLGVPPQEKLF
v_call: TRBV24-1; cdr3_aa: ATSDQQGTSTDTQY
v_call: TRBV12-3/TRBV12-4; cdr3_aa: ASKRGDREYGYT
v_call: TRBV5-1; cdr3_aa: ASSLGDGNTEAF
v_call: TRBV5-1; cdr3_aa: ASSSLQGAATEAF
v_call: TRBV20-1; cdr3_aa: SGRGVGSGNTIY
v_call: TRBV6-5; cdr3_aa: ASSLGAAEAGELF
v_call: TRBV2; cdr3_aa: ASREGQGNYGYT